This T cell receptor beta chain was retrieved from a study of post-analysis software for immune sequencing data. Trimming cost V 3 bases and J 6 bases; bases outside gene matches: 17. This CDR3 contains 19 residues. Germline CDR1 reads MGHDK; CDR2 reads SYGVNS. cDNA libraries for TCR beta contained unique molecular identifiers. Once about 0.85 to 10 million T cells were used, roughly 0.5 million cDNA molecules resulted. In TCRdb, the PCR reads were re-called with MiXCR into one record per CDR3 protein. The sample includes roughly 870,000 distinct CDR3 sequences, around 50% of them seen just once. As concerns this clonotype: The antigen remains unidentified.

Notes on the study in general: Compared with controls, patients had more of roughly five TRBV segments, including TRBV5-6, TRBV5-1 and TRBV20-1. Among multiple sclerosis patients, normalized Chao1 diversity was significantly below that of controls.

The receptor was derived from a girl aged 5-17 years with multiple sclerosis. Sequencing was done on a sample of blood. The chain is built from TRBV25-1 and TRBJ1-2; 12 nucleotides align to TRBD1. The CDR3 protein is CASSDLPPGTGGKGDGYTF. CDR3 nucleotides: TGTGCCAGCAGTGACCTTCCTCCCGGGACAGGGGGCAAAGGAGATGGCTACACCTTC.